This T cell receptor (beta chain) stems from a study of CD8 T cells in Susac syndrome. It was with random hexamers that about 0.45 to 1 ug RNA was reverse transcribed. In TCRdb, the immunoSEQ multiplex PCR reads were re-called with MiXCR into one record per CDR3 protein. The sample comprises about 160,000 distinct CDR3 sequences, around 94% of which are singletons, and 0.075% to 0.095% rests with the top ten. Negative magnetic isolation gave CD8+ and CD4+ cells; FACS enriched CD8+ TEMRA. V was pared by 4 bases and J by 7 bases, with 8 bases of the junction left unmatched. CDR3 length equals 15 residues. CDR1 and CDR2 (germline): SGHDT, YYEEEE.

The source material was CD4+ T cells from PBMCs. The chain carries TRBV5-6 and TRBJ2-1, with 10 bases matching TRBD2. The sequence came from a human donor with multiple sclerosis. The CDR3, as DNA: TGTGCCAGCAGCGGCGGGCCTAGCGGGAGTAATGAGCAGTTCTTC. Its protein product is CASSGGPSGSNEQFF.